The T cell receptor beta chain described here comes from a study of radiotherapy plus CTLA-4 blockade in lung cancer. Overall study: Objective responses were observed in approximately 17% of patients, and disease control was achieved by 30% to 35%.

Assay used: immunoSEQ multiplex PCR; TCRdb lists only in-frame clones, some missing. The sample includes roughly 15,000 clones, approximately 76% of them seen just once. Germline trimming cut 4 bases from V and 5 bases from J; bases unmatched to any gene: 2. Germline assignment: CDR1 SQVTM and CDR2 ANQGSEA. The CDR3 runs 12 residues. Findings of the study overall: The authors reported that early blood T cell clone dynamics, with interferon-beta, best predicted response. In blood, after radiotherapy plus ipilimumab, tumor-derived TCR clones expanded.

Comment on this clone: Its specificity is not known.

V and J are TRBV29-1 and TRBJ1-2, with TRBD1 matching 9 bases. The sample consisted of peripheral blood, taken from a patient treated with radiotherapy plus ipilimumab. The TCR originated in a human donor with non-small cell lung cancer whose response to radiotherapy plus ipilimumab could not be evaluated. This CDR3 reads CSVVGQGYGYTF. Here the CDR3 DNA reads TGCAGCGTTGTAGGACAGGGGTATGGCTACACCTTC. The full variable domain, with the rest looked up from reference TRBV29-1 and TRBJ1-2, is SAVISQKPSRDICQRGTSLTIQCQVDSQVTMMFWYRQQPGQSLTLIATANQGSEATYESGFVIDKFPISRPNLTFSTLTVSNMSPEDSSIYLCSVVGQGYGYTFGSGTRLTVV.